This T cell receptor beta chain was sequenced for a study of cytomegalovirus exposure and HLA in healthy donors. The CDR3 spans 16 residues. Losses at the gene ends were 1 base for V and 7 bases for J; bases not matched to a gene: 10. Germline V gene sequence: CDR1 LGHNT, CDR2 FRNRAP. Concerning this clone: Antigen unknown.

Broader study findings: In a later analysis, a missense DCLRE1C variant was linked to TCR beta V- and J-gene trimming.

The PCR was carried out with 60 Vbeta primers and 13 Jbeta primers. Method: immunoSEQ multiplex PCR; TCRdb's copy keeps in-frame clones and lacks some. The sample records 150,000 to 200,000 clones, 78% being singletons. This chain links TRBV12-5 with TRBJ2-5; TRBD1 aligns across 9 bases. This sequence originates from a woman aged 30 to 39 in good health and CMV-seropositive. Sequenced: PBMCs. This chain's CDR3 is CASGLEPGQGMGTQYF. In nucleotides, the CDR3 is TGTGCTAGTGGTTTGGAGCCGGGACAGGGAATGGGGACCCAGTACTTC.